This T cell receptor beta chain was identified during a study of blood T cell repertoires in COVID-19. In the study's own analysis: Using reference gene primer amplification, nucleated cell counts were estimated. The repertoire was sequenced with immunoSEQ multiplex PCR; TCRdb's copy has only in-frame clones and lacks some. V, J and clone size are those of that table, while D and trimming were read from the DNA. This table holds just over 150,000 clones, around 82% found once. CDR1 and CDR2 (germline): MNHEY, SVGAGI. Trimming cost V 3 bases and J 4 bases, with 11 bases left between them. This CDR3 has 14 residues. While infection was still active, Seattle patients were enrolled and then followed longitudinally.

The chain joins TRBV6-5 to TRBJ2-3, with D possibly being TRBD2 (5 bases). Sequencing used peripheral blood. The receptor was derived from a woman in her thirties or forties with COVID-19, enrolled during active disease. For the CDR3, the DNA is TGTGCCAGCAGTTATGAGTACGGGGCAGATACGCAGTATTTT. Amino acids: CASSYEYGADTQYF.